Ten or more counts support the clone carrying this T cell receptor beta chain. Its antigen is not identified. The sample belongs to a study of T-cell memory formation after mild COVID-19. V gave up 1 base and J gave up 1 base, with 8 bases separating them. The CDR3 sequence is 14 residues long. Looked up from germline, CDR1 is LGHDT and CDR2 is YNNKEL (reference sequence). Study results and limitations: Clones that contracted clustered mainly in CM and EM if CD4+ and in EMRA if CD8+.

TCRdb re-derived calls from the 5' RACE reads in MiXCR, one entry per CDR3 protein. Of 470,000 or so distinct CDR3 sequences in the sample, 15% to 20% were seen once. The V call is TRBV3-1, the J call TRBJ2-7; D unclear. This clonotype originated in an adult woman who had mild COVID-19 (a few samples of this study predate the infection). Cell type and time point are not known. The sequenced material came from PBMCs or a T cell subset sorted from them (not recorded which). The CDR3 loop reads CASSQGDGSYEQYF. DNA for the CDR3: TGTGCCAGCAGCCAAGGAGATGGTTCCTACGAGCAGTACTTC.